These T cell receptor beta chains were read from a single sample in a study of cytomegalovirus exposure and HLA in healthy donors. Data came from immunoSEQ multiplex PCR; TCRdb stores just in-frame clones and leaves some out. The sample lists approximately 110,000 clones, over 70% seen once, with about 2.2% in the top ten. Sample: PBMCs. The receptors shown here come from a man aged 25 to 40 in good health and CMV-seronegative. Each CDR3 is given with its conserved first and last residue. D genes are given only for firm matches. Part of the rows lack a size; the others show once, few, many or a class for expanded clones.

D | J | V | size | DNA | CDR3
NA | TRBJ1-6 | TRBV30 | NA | TGTGCCTGGAGTGGCATGAGTTCACCCCTCCACTTT | CAWSGMSSPLHF
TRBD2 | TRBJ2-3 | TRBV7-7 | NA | TGTGCCAGCAGCTTAGGATTAGCGGGAGCAGGAGATACGCAGTATTTT | CASSLGLAGAGDTQYF
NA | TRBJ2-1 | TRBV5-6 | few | TGTGCCAGCAGCTTGGTGGCAGGGGTAACGAATGAGCAGTTCTTC | CASSLVAGVTNEQFF
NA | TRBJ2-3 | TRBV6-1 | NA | TGTGCCAGCAGTGTATCCCAGAGCACAGATACGCAGTATTTT | CASSVSQSTDTQYF
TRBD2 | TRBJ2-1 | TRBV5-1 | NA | TGCGCCAGCAGCTTGGCCGGGACTAGTGACTACAATGAGCAGTTCTTC | CASSLAGTSDYNEQFF
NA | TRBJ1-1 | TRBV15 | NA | TGTGCCACCAGCAGAGCTAGGGGGTTGAACACTGAAGCTTTCTTT | CATSRARGLNTEAFF
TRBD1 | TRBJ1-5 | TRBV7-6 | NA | TGTGCCAGCAGCCCCGGACAGGGGGCCGGAGACCAGCCCCAGCATTTT | CASSPGQGAGDQPQHF
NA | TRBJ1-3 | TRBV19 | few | TGTGCCAGTAGTATACCAGGGCACTTCTCTGGAAACACCATATATTTT | CASSIPGHFSGNTIYF
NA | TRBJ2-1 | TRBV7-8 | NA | TGTGCCAGCAGCTCCTACCGGGAGAGCGAGCAGTTCTTC | CASSSYRESEQFF
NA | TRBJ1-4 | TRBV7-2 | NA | TGTGCCAGCAGCTTATCCTCCCAGGCAACTAATGAAAAACTGTTTTTT | CASSLSSQATNEKLFF
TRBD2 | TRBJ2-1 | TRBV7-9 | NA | TGTGCCAGCAGTTCCCAGCGGGAGAGGATAAATGAGCAGTTCTTC | CASSSQRERINEQFF
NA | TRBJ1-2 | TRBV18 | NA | TGTGCCAGCTCCCGAACGGTCCAGGCGTATGGCTACACCTTC | CASSRTVQAYGYTF
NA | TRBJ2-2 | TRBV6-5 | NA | TGTGCCAGCAGTTACTCGATGGGGGGGAACACCGGGGAGCTGTTTTTT | CASSYSMGGNTGELFF
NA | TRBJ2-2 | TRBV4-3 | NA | TGCGCCAGCAGGAAGATTTCGGGGGACACCGGGGAGCTGTTTTTT | CASRKISGDTGELFF
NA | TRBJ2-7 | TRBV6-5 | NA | TGTGCCAGCAGTTACTCTGGCAGGTCCCCCGGCGAGCAGTACTTC | CASSYSGRSPGEQYF
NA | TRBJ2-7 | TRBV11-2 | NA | TGTGCCAGCAGCTTATGGGTGGCGGGTTCGCGGAGCTCCTACGAGCAGTACTTC | CASSLWVAGSRSSYEQYF
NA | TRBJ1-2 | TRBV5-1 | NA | TGCGCCAGCAGCCCCGAGGGTCCTAACTATGGCTACACCTTC | CASSPEGPNYGYTF
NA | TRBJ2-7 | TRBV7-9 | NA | TGTGCCAGCAGCCCTCCGAACCCCTCCGAGGACTACGAGCAGTACTTC | CASSPPNPSEDYEQYF
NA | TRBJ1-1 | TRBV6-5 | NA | TGTGCCAGCAGTTACAAGGGGGTCGCAGTTGAAGCTTTCTTT | CASSYKGVAVEAFF
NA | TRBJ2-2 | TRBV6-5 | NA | TGTGCCACTCAATCGGGACAGAACACCGGGGAGCTGTTTTTT | CATQSGQNTGELFF
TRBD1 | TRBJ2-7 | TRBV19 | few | TGTGCCAGTAGTATCTGGGGACAGGGAACCTACGAGCAGTACTTC | CASSIWGQGTYEQYF
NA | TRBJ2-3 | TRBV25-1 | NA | TGTGCCAGCAGTGGAGAGACAGATACGCAGTATTTT | CASSGETDTQYF
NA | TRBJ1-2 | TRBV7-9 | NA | TGTGCCAGCAGCTTAGATTTCGCTACTAACTATGGCTACACCTTC | CASSLDFATNYGYTF
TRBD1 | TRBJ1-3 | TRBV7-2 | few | TGTGCCAGCAGCTCGGGACAGAGAGGAAACACCATATATTTT | CASSSGQRGNTIYF
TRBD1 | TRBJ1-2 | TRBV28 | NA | TGTGCCAGCAGTTTAGGTTGGGACAGGGGGCCCGGCTACACCTTC | CASSLGWDRGPGYTF
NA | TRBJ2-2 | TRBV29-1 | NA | TGCAGCGTTGAGAACAGATTCGCGAACACCGGGGAGCTGTTTTTT | CSVENRFANTGELFF
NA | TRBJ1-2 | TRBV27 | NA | TGTGCCAGCAGTAGAGACAGGTTTTCTAACTATGGCTACACCTTC | CASSRDRFSNYGYTF
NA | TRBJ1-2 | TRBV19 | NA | TGTGCCAGTAGACCCAGGCGGGCAGATCAGGTCTATGGCTACACCTTC | CASRPRRADQVYGYTF
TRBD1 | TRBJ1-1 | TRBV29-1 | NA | TGCAGCGTCGGACAGGACTTGAACACTGAAGCTTTCTTT | CSVGQDLNTEAFF
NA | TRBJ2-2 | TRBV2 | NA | TGTGCCAGCAGTTTAGTATCCGGGGAGCTGTTTTTT | CASSLVSGELFF
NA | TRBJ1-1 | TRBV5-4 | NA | TGTGCCAGCAGCACAAAGAAAGAGAGGAGCACTGAAGCTTTCTTT | CASSTKKERSTEAFF
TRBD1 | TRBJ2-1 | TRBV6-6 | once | TGTGCCAGCAAGACCGGACAGGGGCCCTTAAGGGATGAGCAGTTCTTC | CASKTGQGPLRDEQFF
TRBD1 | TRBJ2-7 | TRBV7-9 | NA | TGTTCCAGCAGCCCCGGACAGGGAGTGTGGGAGCAGTACTTC | CSSSPGQGVWEQYF
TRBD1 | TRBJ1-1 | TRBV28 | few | TGTGCCAGCAGTTCGGACAGGGGAAAAGCTTTCTTT | CASSSDRGKAFF
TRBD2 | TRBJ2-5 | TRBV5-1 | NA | TGCGCCAGCAGCGCTGGGGCATCCAGCGGGGTTCGCACAGAGACCCAGTACTTC | CASSAGASSGVRTETQYF
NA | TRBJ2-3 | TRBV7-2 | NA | TGTGCCAGCAGCTTAGTCCTCCAGGATACGCAGTATTTT | CASSLVLQDTQYF
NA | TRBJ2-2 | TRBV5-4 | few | TGTGCCAGCTCCCCCCCATCGAACACCGGGGAGCTGTTTTTT | CASSPPSNTGELFF
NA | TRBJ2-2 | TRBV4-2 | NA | TGTGCCAGCAGCCAAGGGCGGGGACCACCGAACACCGGGGAGCTGTTTTTT | CASSQGRGPPNTGELFF
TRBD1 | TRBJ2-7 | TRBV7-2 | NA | TGTGCCAGCAGCGGGGGGACAGGGCTGGTCAGGGAGCAGTACTTC | CASSGGTGLVREQYF
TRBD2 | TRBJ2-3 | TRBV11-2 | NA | TGTGCCAGCAGCTTATTTCGGCTAGCGGGAGCCTTAGACACAGATACGCAGTATTTT | CASSLFRLAGALDTDTQYF
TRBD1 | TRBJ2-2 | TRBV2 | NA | TGTGCCAGCAGTTCTAGGACAGGGGGCACCGGGGAGCTGTTTTTT | CASSSRTGGTGELFF
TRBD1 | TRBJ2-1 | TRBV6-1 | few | TGTGCCAGCAGTGAAAGGCAGGGGGACAATGAGCAGTTCTTC | CASSERQGDNEQFF
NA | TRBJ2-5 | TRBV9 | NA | TGTGCCAGCAGCGTAGGCGCTAAAGAGACCCAGTACTTC | CASSVGAKETQYF
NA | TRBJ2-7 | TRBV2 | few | TGTGCCAGCAGGCAATATCACAGCTCCTACGAGCAGTACTTC | CASRQYHSSYEQYF
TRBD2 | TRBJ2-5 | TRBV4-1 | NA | TGCGCCAGCAGCCAGGACCAGGGACTAGCGGGAGATGAGACCCAGTACTTC | CASSQDQGLAGDETQYF
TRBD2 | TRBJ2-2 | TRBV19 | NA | TGTGCCAGTGTAGCGGGAGGGCCCAAAGAGAGGGAGCTGTTTTTT | CASVAGGPKERELFF
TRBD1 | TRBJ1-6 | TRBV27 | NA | TGTGCCAGCAGTTCCTCACAGGGGGTAGTATCACCCCTCCACTTT | CASSSSQGVVSPLHF
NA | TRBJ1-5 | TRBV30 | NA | TGTGCCTGGGCGTCCGGGGGGGCTCAGCCCCAGCATTTT | CAWASGGAQPQHF
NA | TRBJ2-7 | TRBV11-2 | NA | TGTGCCAGCAGTTCCCATTCGGGAGAACACGAGCAGTACTTC | CASSSHSGEHEQYF
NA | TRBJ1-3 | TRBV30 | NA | TGTGCCTGGAGTGAGCAGCGGCCTGGAAACACCATATATTTT | CAWSEQRPGNTIYF
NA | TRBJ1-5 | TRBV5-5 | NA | TGTGCCAGTAGTGGGACACACAATCAGCCCCAGCATTTT | CASSGTHNQPQHF
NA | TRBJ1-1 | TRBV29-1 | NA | TGCAGCGTTCAGAAACAGGGAAACACTGAAGCTTTCTTT | CSVQKQGNTEAFF
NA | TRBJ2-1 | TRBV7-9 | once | TGTGCCAGCAGCTTAAGGGGTCCAACCTACAATGAGCAGTTCTTC | CASSLRGPTYNEQFF